The 13 T cell receptor beta chains listed next were all sequenced from one sample in a study of T cell responses to AZD1222 COVID-19 vaccine listed by TCRdb under 2021. Libraries came from the immunoSEQ multiplex PCR assay. In TCRdb, the immuneACCESS table is reduced to in-frame sequences with V and J assigned. These tables do not hold every clone; where another copy was compared, an unresolved V gene accounts for under half, and the others remain unexplained. The sample table lists approximately 100,000 clones, under 90% of them with a count of one. Clones ranked in the top ten supply around 2.8% of the sample. Reading the label with the study, this specimen's time point is: baseline before first vaccination. The sample's treatment or condition label, decoded: meningococcal conjugate vaccine given as trial control. Sequencing used peripheral blood, obtained on day 0 of MenACWY control vaccination. These receptors were obtained from an adult in good health.

The chain employs TRBV5-1 and TRBJ1-1; D is unresolved. The germline V gene has CDR1 SGHRS and CDR2 YFSETQ. V shed 4 bases and J shed 3 bases, with 13 bases lying between them. This CDR3 is 14 amino acids long. This CDR3 reads CASSVGPWDTEAFF. The CDR3 DNA reads TGCGCCAGCAGCGTGGGCCCATGGGACACTGAAGCTTTCTTT.

This clone appeared once. V is TRBV28 and J is TRBJ2-5; 8 bases agree with TRBD2. This CDR3 spans 15 amino acids. Losses at the gene ends were 7 bases for V and 3 bases for J; bases not matched to a gene: 10. The germline V gene encodes CDR1 MDHEN and CDR2 SYDVKM. CDR3: CASTLAGRAEETQYF. CDR3 DNA sequence: TGTGCCAGCACCCTAGCGGGTCGGGCAGAAGAGACCCAGTACTTC.

This rearrangement joins TRBV6-2 or TRBV6-3 to TRBJ2-7; D ambiguous. Germline CDR1 and CDR2: MNHEY and SVGEGT. Trimming took 2 bases from V and 5 from J, leaving 4 bases between them. This CDR3 contains 11 residues. CDR3 in amino acids: CASSYNDEQYF. CDR3 in DNA: TGTGCCAGCAGTTACAACGACGAGCAGTACTTC.

J is TRBJ1-5 and V is TRBV5-1; 10 nucleotides line up with TRBD1. The germline V gene encodes CDR1 SGHRS and CDR2 YFSETQ. V lost 7 bases and J lost 0; bases outside the gene matches: 4. The CDR3 contains 15 residues. Here the CDR3 reads CASRGTGDSNQPQHF. CDR3 DNA sequence: TGCGCCAGCCGTGGGACAGGGGATAGCAATCAGCCCCAGCATTTT. Looking up the rest from reference TRBV5-1 and TRBJ1-5 gives the full variable domain: KAGVTQTPRYLIKTRGQQVTLSCSPISGHRSVSWYQQTPGQGLQFLFEYFSETQRNKGNFPGRFSGRQFSNSRSEMNVSTLELGDSALYLCASRGTGDSNQPQHFGDGTRLSIL.

The chain links TRBV19 to TRBJ1-5; no firm D call. V was trimmed by 10 bases and J by 0 bases, leaving 22 bases between them. The CDR3 loop spans 17 amino acids. Germline V gene sequence: CDR1 LNHDA, CDR2 SQIVND (reference sequence). CDR3: CATSRRVDVYSNQPQHF. CDR3 nucleotide sequence: TGTGCCACCTCCCGGAGGGTGGACGTGTATAGCAATCAGCCCCAGCATTTT. Variable domain in full (rest from reference TRBV19 and TRBJ1-5): DGGITQSPKYLFRKEGQNVTLSCEQNLNHDAMYWYRQDPGQGLRLIYYSQIVNDFQKGDIAEGYSVSREKKESFPLTVTSAQKNPTAFYLCATSRRVDVYSNQPQHFGDGTRLSIL.

The chain has TRBV7-6 and TRBJ2-3; no reliable D call. V dropped 0 bases and J dropped 4 bases, with 11 bases sitting between them. The CDR3 totals 15 residues. Germline V CDR1 and CDR2: SGHVS, FNYEAQ. The CDR3 DNA reads as TGTGCCAGCAGCTTAGCGGTCGGCATTGCAGATACGCAGTATTTT. Its protein is CASSLAVGIADTQYF.

V usage is TRBV5-1 and J usage is TRBJ2-7; 12 bases match TRBD1. Trimming removed 3 bases from V and 0 bases from J; junction bases left unmatched: 7. CDR1 is SGHRS and CDR2 is YFSETQ in the germline V gene. The CDR3 spans 17 residues. This CDR3 is CASSSGTGGFYSYEQYF. Here the CDR3 DNA reads TGCGCCAGCAGCTCCGGGACAGGGGGCTTCTACTCCTACGAGCAGTACTTC. Using reference TRBV5-1 and TRBJ2-7 for the parts outside the CDR3, the full variable domain is KAGVTQTPRYLIKTRGQQVTLSCSPISGHRSVSWYQQTPGQGLQFLFEYFSETQRNKGNFPGRFSGRQFSNSRSEMNVSTLELGDSALYLCASSSGTGGFYSYEQYFGPGTRLTVT.

The chain has TRBV5-1 and TRBJ2-1, with D possibly TRBD2 on 6 matching bases. Germline V gene sequence: CDR1 SGHRS, CDR2 YFSETQ. The CDR3 sequence is 14 residues long. Trimming stripped 7 bases from V and 5 bases from J, with 16 bases between. The CDR3 sequence: CASGGGSFHNEQFF. The CDR3 bases are TGCGCCAGCGGAGGAGGGAGTTTCCACAATGAGCAGTTCTTC.

CDR3 amino acids: CASSRNNLVGGELFF. The CDR3 region has the DNA TGTGCCAGCAGCCGAAACAACTTGGTTGGCGGGGAGCTGTTTTTT. The chain carries TRBV7-3 and TRBJ2-2, with no clear D. The CDR3 loop spans 15 amino acids. Trimming stripped 5 bases from V and 7 bases from J, with 17 bases between. Germline V gene sequence: CDR1 SGHTA, CDR2 FQGTGA.

The chain recombines TRBV7-9 with TRBJ1-1; no clear D. The germline CDR1 and CDR2 sequences are SEHNR and FQNEAQ (reference sequence). There are 11 residues in the CDR3. V was cut by 2 bases and J by 6 bases, with 4 bases left in between. CDR3 DNA sequence: TGTGCCAGCAGCTTACGACCTGAAGCTTTCTTT. This sequence encodes CASSLRPEAFF.

This chain connects TRBV19 to TRBJ1-4, with no clear D. Germline assignment: CDR1 LNHDA and CDR2 SQIVND (reference sequence). Trimming stripped 5 bases from V and 7 bases from J, with 14 bases between. This CDR3 comprises 14 residues. The chain's CDR3 is CASSAGFGFEKLFF. CDR3 bases: TGTGCCAGTAGTGCCGGGTTTGGTTTTGAAAAACTGTTTTTT. The entire variable domain, with the rest obtained from reference TRBV19 and TRBJ1-4, is as follows: DGGITQSPKYLFRKEGQNVTLSCEQNLNHDAMYWYRQDPGQGLRLIYYSQIVNDFQKGDIAEGYSVSREKKESFPLTVTSAQKNPTAFYLCASSAGFGFEKLFFGSGTQLSVL.

In this sample, this clone turned up once. The chain has TRBV29-1 and TRBJ1-2, with 7 bases identical to TRBD1. The V gene's germline CDR1 is SQVTM and CDR2 ANQGSEA. V lost 5 bases, J lost 3 bases, and 18 bases stayed unmatched. CDR3 length: 17 residues. CDR3 protein: CSVLVPGWQGGHYGYTF. The CDR3 DNA sequence: TGCAGCGTTTTGGTGCCTGGCTGGCAGGGGGGTCACTATGGCTACACCTTC. The full variable domain, completed using reference TRBV29-1 and TRBJ1-2, is SAVISQKPSRDICQRGTSLTIQCQVDSQVTMMFWYRQQPGQSLTLIATANQGSEATYESGFVIDKFPISRPNLTFSTLTVSNMSPEDSSIYLCSVLVPGWQGGHYGYTFGSGTRLTVV.

This clone was seen only once. CDR3 bases: TGTGCCAGCAGCCAAACGTTCGGGAGCAATTCACCCCTCCACTTT. Protein product: CASSQTFGSNSPLHF. V is TRBV14 and J is TRBJ1-6; D is uncertain. The ends were cut back, 2 bases at V and 7 bases at J, with 12 bases in the middle. CDR3 length: 15 residues. Germline V lookup: CDR1 SGHDN, CDR2 FVKESK.